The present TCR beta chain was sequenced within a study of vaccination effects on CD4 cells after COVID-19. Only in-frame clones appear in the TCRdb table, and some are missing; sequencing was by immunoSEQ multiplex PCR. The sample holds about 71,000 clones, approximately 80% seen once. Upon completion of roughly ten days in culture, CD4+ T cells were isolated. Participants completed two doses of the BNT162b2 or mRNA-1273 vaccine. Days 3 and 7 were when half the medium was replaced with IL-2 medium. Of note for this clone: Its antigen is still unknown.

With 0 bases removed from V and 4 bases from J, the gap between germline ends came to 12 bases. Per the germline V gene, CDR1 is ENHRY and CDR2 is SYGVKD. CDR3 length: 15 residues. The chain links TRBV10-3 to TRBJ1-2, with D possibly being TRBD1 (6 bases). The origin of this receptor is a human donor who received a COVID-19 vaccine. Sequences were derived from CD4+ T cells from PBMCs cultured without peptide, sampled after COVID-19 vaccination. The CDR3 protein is CAISESGTKTYGYTF. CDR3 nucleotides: TGTGCCATCAGTGAGTCCGGGACAAAAACCTATGGCTACACCTTC.